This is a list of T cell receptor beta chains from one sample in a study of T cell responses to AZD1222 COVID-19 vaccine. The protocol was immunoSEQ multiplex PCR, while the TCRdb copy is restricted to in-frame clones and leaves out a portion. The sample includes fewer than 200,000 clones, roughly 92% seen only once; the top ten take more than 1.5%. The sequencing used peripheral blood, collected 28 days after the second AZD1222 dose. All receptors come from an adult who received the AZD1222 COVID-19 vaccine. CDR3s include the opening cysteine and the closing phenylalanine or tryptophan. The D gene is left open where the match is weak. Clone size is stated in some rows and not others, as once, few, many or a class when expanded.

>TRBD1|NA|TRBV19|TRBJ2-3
TGTGCCAGTAGTCTCCGGGACAGGCTCACAGATACGCAGTATTTT
CASSLRDRLTDTQYF
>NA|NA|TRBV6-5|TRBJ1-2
TGTGCCAGCAGTTACCTCCCGTCGGGCTATGGCTACACCTTC
CASSYLPSGYGYTF
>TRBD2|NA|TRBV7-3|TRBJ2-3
TGTGCCAGCAGCTTAGCGGGAGGCCCCAAAGGAGATACGCAGTATTTT
CASSLAGGPKGDTQYF
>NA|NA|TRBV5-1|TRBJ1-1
TGCGCCAGCATCCCCCCGGGGGGCTCAATGAACACTGAAGCTTTCTTT
CASIPPGGSMNTEAFF
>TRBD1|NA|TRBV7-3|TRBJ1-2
TGTGCCAGCAGTCATCAGGGGGCTGGTGGCTACACCTTC
CASSHQGAGGYTF
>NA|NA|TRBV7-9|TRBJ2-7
TGTGCCAGCAGCTTATTTCGAACAGGAAGCTCCTACGAGCAGTACTTC
CASSLFRTGSSYEQYF
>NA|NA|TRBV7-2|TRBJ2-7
TGTGCCAGCAGGAGGGTTGGTAACTCCTACGAGCAGTACTTC
CASRRVGNSYEQYF
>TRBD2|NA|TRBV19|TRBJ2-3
TGTGCCAGTAGCTGGGGGAGCGGGGGGACCGATACGCAGTATTTT
CASSWGSGGTDTQYF
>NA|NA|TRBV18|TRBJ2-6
TGTGCCAGCTCACCACCCAGCTCTGGGGCCAACGTCCTGACTTTC
CASSPPSSGANVLTF
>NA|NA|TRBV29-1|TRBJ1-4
TGCAGCGTTGAAGGTGGGCCAGGGCTCGGGGAAAAACTGTTTTTT
CSVEGGPGLGEKLFF
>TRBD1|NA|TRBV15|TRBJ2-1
TGTGCCACCAGCAGACCCGACAGGGACAATGAGCAGTTCTTC
CATSRPDRDNEQFF
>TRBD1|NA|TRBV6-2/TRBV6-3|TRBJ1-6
TGTGCCAGCAGTTACCGGGCAGGGACAGGAAGGGAACCCCTCCACTTT
CASSYRAGTGREPLHF
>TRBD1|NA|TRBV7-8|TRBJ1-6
TGTGCCAGCAGCCAGTCCCGGGACAGAGTCTCCTATAATTCACCCCTCCACTTT
CASSQSRDRVSYNSPLHF
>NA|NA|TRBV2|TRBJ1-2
TGTGCCAGCAGGCACACCCAGGGGTATGGCTACACCTTC
CASRHTQGYGYTF
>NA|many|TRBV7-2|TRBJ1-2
TGTGCCAGCAGCGGCCTTGCCAAGGGCGGGGGCTACACCTTC
CASSGLAKGGGYTF
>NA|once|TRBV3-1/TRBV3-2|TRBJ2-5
TGTGCCAGCAGCCGAAAAACAGGAAAAGAGACCCAGTACTTC
CASSRKTGKETQYF
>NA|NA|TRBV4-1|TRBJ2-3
TGCGCCAGCAGCCAAGCTGACTATGGTCGCACAGATACGCAGTATTTT
CASSQADYGRTDTQYF
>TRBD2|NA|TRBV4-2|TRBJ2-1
TGTGCCAGCAGACCTAGCGGGGGAAGCTCCTACAATGAGCAGTTCTTC
CASRPSGGSSYNEQFF
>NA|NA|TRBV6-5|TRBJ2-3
TGTGCCAGCAGTTCCCAGGGGAGGGGCACCGATACGCAGTATTTT
CASSSQGRGTDTQYF
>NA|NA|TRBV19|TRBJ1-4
TGTGCCAGTAGCCCTCCCCAACCTGCAACTAATGAAAAACTGTTTTTT
CASSPPQPATNEKLFF
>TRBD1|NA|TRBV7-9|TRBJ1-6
TGTGCCAGCAGCCGGGACAGGGGACCAAATTCACCCCTCCACTTT
CASSRDRGPNSPLHF
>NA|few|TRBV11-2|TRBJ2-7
TGTGCCAGCAGCCGCCCCCCCAGGGCGAACGAGCAGTACTTC
CASSRPPRANEQYF
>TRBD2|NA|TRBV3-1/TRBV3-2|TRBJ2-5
TGTGCCAGCAGCCAAGGGACTAGCGGGGGTCGGAAGACCCAGTACTTC
CASSQGTSGGRKTQYF
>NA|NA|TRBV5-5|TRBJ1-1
TGTGCCAGCAGCTTAGGGCGGTCGAACACTGAAGCTTTCTTT
CASSLGRSNTEAFF